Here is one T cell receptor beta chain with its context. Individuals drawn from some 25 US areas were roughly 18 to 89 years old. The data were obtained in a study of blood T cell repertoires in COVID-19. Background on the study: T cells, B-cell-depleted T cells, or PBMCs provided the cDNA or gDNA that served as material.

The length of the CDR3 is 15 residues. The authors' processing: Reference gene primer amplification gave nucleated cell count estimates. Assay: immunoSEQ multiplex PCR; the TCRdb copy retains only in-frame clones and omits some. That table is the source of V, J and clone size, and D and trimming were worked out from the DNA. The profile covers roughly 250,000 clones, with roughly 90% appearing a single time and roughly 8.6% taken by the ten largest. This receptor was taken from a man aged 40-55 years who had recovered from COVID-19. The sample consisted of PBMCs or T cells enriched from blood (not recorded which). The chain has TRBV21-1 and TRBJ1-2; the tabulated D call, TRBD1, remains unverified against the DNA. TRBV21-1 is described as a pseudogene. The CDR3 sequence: CASTLTGDLDYGYTF. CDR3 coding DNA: TGTGCCAGCACCTTAACAGGTGACCTCGACTATGGCTACACCTTC.